This T cell receptor (beta chain) was sequenced for a study of blood T cell repertoires in COVID-19. The authors' processing: Estimation of nucleated cell counts was performed using reference gene primer amplification. Measured with immunoSEQ multiplex PCR; TCRdb has only the in-frame clones, and not every one. V and J calls and clone size are copied from that table; D and trimming were computed from the DNA. Altogether 150,000 to 200,000 clones are present, around 88% being singletons, with the ten largest covering around 8.6%. In Cohort 3, a recovered donor had either two negative PCRs, clearance, or symptom resolution. Trimming removed 7 bases from V and 5 bases from J, with 11 bases in between. The CDR3 runs to 12 residues. Per the germline V gene, CDR1 is GTSNPN and CDR2 is SVGIG (reference sequence).

This sequence joins TRBV30 and TRBJ2-2; no clear D. The sequence came from a woman aged 25 to 45 who had recovered from COVID-19. The material sequenced was PBMCs or T cells enriched from blood (not recorded which). CDR3 nucleotide sequence: TGTGCCTCCAACCCGGGTACCGGGGAGCTGTTTTTT. As protein: CASNPGTGELFF.